This T cell receptor (beta chain) was documented in a study of blood T cell repertoires in COVID-19. Study summary: Some COVID-19 samples were acute and others convalescent; all came from the United States, Italy and Spain. Nucleic acid was either cDNA or gDNA, and it came from T cells, B-cell-depleted T cells, or PBMCs.

Per the authors' pipeline: Estimation of nucleated cell counts relied on the amplification of reference gene primers. Generated by immunoSEQ multiplex PCR, the TCRdb table keeps only in-frame clones and is missing some. The V and J calls and clone size come from that table; D and trimming were worked out from the DNA. The sample records some 300,000 clones, roughly 90% being singletons. V lost 5 bases to trimming and J lost 4 bases; unmatched junction nucleotides: 7. Germline CDR1 reads MDHEN; CDR2 reads SYDVKM. The CDR3 length is 14 residues. Recruited during active infection, patients (from Seattle) were subsequently followed longitudinally.

The sequence was obtained from a woman in her forties with COVID-19, enrolled during active disease. The sequenced sample was peripheral blood. The chain carries TRBV28 and TRBJ2-5, with 7 bases that match TRBD1. CDR3 residues: CASSLRQGPETQYF. The CDR3 DNA follows: TGTGCCAGCAGTCTCCGACAGGGCCCAGAGACCCAGTACTTC.